This T cell receptor (beta chain) was identified in a study of blood T cell repertoires in COVID-19. Across the study: Researchers got acute and convalescent COVID-19 samples from the United States, Italy and Spain.

Adults between roughly 18 and 89 years of age took part from some 25 US areas. V gave up 6 bases and J gave up 0 bases, with 13 bases separating them. Germline V lookup: CDR1 SGHTA, CDR2 FQGNSA. CDR3 size: 15 residues. Study processing details: Reference gene primer amplification gave nucleated cell count estimates. Sequencing used immunoSEQ multiplex PCR; TCRdb keeps in-frame clones, though not all of them. V, J and clone size were drawn from that table, and D and trimming were deduced from the DNA. Of some 250,000 clones in the sample, approximately 90% were seen once. Sequencing input: PBMCs or T cells enriched from blood (not recorded which). This TCR was sampled from a man in his forties who had recovered from COVID-19. V gene TRBV7-2 combines with J gene TRBJ2-3, with a tentative D call TRBD2 (6 bases). The chain's CDR3 is CASRLIAVSTDTQYF. For the CDR3, the DNA is TGTGCCAGCAGGCTTATAGCGGTTAGCACAGATACGCAGTATTTT.